The rows below give T cell receptor delta chains drawn from one sample of a study of Vδ1+ human thymocytes. TCRdb applied CATT to the multiplex PCR reads for clone calling. Of about 75,000 delta-chain clones listed, around 30% are singletons. The sample was Vdelta1+ gamma-delta thymocytes from the thymus. The receptors were gathered from a boy younger than two who had congenital heart surgery. CDR3s include the opening cysteine and the closing phenylalanine or tryptophan. Each record gives: V gene, J gene, CDR3 protein.

V gene: TRDV1
J gene: TRDJ1
CDR3 protein: CALGEKPCGWGICGERGHTDKLIF

V gene: TRDV1
J gene: TRDJ1
CDR3 protein: CALGERASYGSGEHRTADKLIF

V gene: TRDV2
J gene: TRDJ1
CDR3 protein: CACAWGILAIF

V gene: TRDV1
J gene: TRDJ1
CDR3 protein: CALGEVHSGDTSGTDKLIF

V gene: TRDV1
J gene: TRDJ1
CDR3 protein: CALGEGPAKGLSGGFVSDKLIF

V gene: TRDV1
J gene: TRDJ1
CDR3 protein: CALGEVYLYTDKLIF

V gene: TRDV1
J gene: TRDJ1
CDR3 protein: CALGESGGLPGLYWGISGTDKLIF

V gene: TRDV1
J gene: TRDJ1
CDR3 protein: CALGEPSRVLGPYTDKLIF

V gene: TRDV1
J gene: TRDJ1
CDR3 protein: CALGEPRRTFLPLGDTRYTDKLIF

V gene: TRDV1
J gene: TRDJ2
CDR3 protein: CALGVNLPPTAQLFF

V gene: TRDV1
J gene: TRDJ1
CDR3 protein: CALGELRASWGIIADKLIF

V gene: TRDV1
J gene: TRDJ1
CDR3 protein: CALGEPGRNKLIF

V gene: TRDV1
J gene: TRDJ1
CDR3 protein: CALGESVPAGGYTDKLIF

V gene: TRDV1
J gene: TRDJ1
CDR3 protein: CALGEDPPLRWGPTMDTDKLIF

V gene: TRDV2
J gene: TRDJ1
CDR3 protein: CACDTAYWGIQTINTDKLIF

V gene: TRDV1
J gene: TRDJ1
CDR3 protein: CALGELWGILPWADKLIF

V gene: TRDV1
J gene: TRDJ1
CDR3 protein: CALGEDRDASYWGIPRAYTDKLIF

V gene: TRDV1
J gene: TRDJ1
CDR3 protein: CALGELVSSKVLGDLDTDKLIF

V gene: TRDV1
J gene: TRDJ1
CDR3 protein: CALEVFPRTPLYTDKLIF

V gene: TRDV1
J gene: TRDJ1
CDR3 protein: CALGLLAHWGPYTDKLIF

V gene: TRDV1
J gene: TRDJ1
CDR3 protein: CALGELGGKLIF

V gene: TRDV1
J gene: TRDJ1
CDR3 protein: CALGDLLPRAGGYADKLIF

V gene: TRDV1
J gene: TRDJ1
CDR3 protein: CALGEDPSSYGDNTDKLIF

V gene: TRDV1
J gene: TRDJ1
CDR3 protein: CALGDQPPSHAGDTPNKLIF

V gene: TRDV1
J gene: TRDJ1
CDR3 protein: CALGETSQYWGHTDKLIF

V gene: TRDV1
J gene: TRDJ1
CDR3 protein: CALGEGLPDRFDRFKLIF

V gene: TRDV1
J gene: TRDJ1
CDR3 protein: CALGDLWFPTDKLIF

V gene: TRDV1
J gene: TRDJ1
CDR3 protein: CALGVRDLPTVGLPLGDTGYTNKLIF

V gene: TRDV1
J gene: TRDJ1
CDR3 protein: CALGHRALIGGRYTDKLIF

V gene: TRDV1
J gene: TRDJ1
CDR3 protein: CALGEFGLPWGIERYTDKLIF

V gene: TRDV1
J gene: TRDJ1
CDR3 protein: CALGEGLGAPLIF

V gene: TRDV1
J gene: TRDJ1
CDR3 protein: CALGERFPLEKYWAARRLIF

V gene: TRDV2
J gene: TRDJ1
CDR3 protein: CACFLLSYFPYWGIPSLGELIF

V gene: TRDV1
J gene: TRDJ1
CDR3 protein: CALGEHTYWGSQYTDKLIF

V gene: TRDV1
J gene: TRDJ1
CDR3 protein: CALGGPSYTNWGIRDTDKLIF

V gene: TRDV1
J gene: TRDJ1
CDR3 protein: CALGRRGGIRDTDKLIF

V gene: TRDV1
J gene: TRDJ1
CDR3 protein: CALGELHNRLGYWGIRPTDKLIF

V gene: TRDV1
J gene: TRDJ1
CDR3 protein: CALGDAIPTGIGVLGDDKLIF

V gene: TRDV2
J gene: TRDJ3
CDR3 protein: CACAGGTSWDTRQMFF

V gene: TRDV1
J gene: TRDJ1
CDR3 protein: CALGEGWSVGRSNPLPWGKYTDKLIF

V gene: TRDV1
J gene: TRDJ1
CDR3 protein: CALGELSRGHWEYTDKLIF

V gene: TRDV1
J gene: TRDJ1
CDR3 protein: CALVTKRTGGYARTDKLIF

V gene: TRDV1
J gene: TRDJ1
CDR3 protein: CAFLGFADKLIF

V gene: TRDV1
J gene: TRDJ1
CDR3 protein: CALGDPPGPSGGLEPYTDKLIF